This TCR beta chain was sequenced in a study of blood T cell repertoires in COVID-19. The overall study: Nucleic acid was either cDNA or gDNA, and it came from T cells, B-cell-depleted T cells, or PBMCs.

The method was immunoSEQ multiplex PCR; TCRdb's version includes in-frame clones alone and lacks a portion of them. The data hold approximately 180,000 clones, with approximately 89% observed a single time. Trimming removed 0 bases at V and 0 bases at J, with 6 bases between. CDR1 is SGHDT and CDR2 is YYEEEE in the germline V gene. The length of the CDR3 is 14 residues. The rearrangement links TRBV5-6 to TRBJ1-1; the D is unclear. The receptor's source is a woman aged 40 to 50 with acute COVID-19. The specimen sequenced was PBMCs or T cells enriched from blood (not recorded which). CDR3 sequence (DNA): TGTGCCAGCAGCTTGGGAGTTATGAACACTGAAGCTTTCTTT. It is translated as CASSLGVMNTEAFF.